Sequencing of this TCR beta chain was carried out in a study of blood T cell repertoires in COVID-19. Trimming cost V 6 bases and J 0 bases; bases outside gene matches: 17. This CDR3 contains 19 residues. In germline, CDR1 is SGHVS, CDR2 FNYEAQ. Per the authors' pipeline: Estimates of nucleated cell counts were drawn from the amplification of reference gene primers. Here immunoSEQ multiplex PCR was the method, and the copy in TCRdb shows in-frame clones only, minus some. For V, J and clone size, that table is used; D and trimming come from the DNA. This repertoire shows tens of thousands of clones, 80% to 90% found once; its top ten account for around 8%.

Sequences were obtained from peripheral blood. The receptor's source is a human donor with active COVID-19. The donor label of this sample is uncertain. This chain joins TRBV7-6 and TRBJ2-3, with TRBD2 matching 8 bases. CDR3 DNA sequence: TGTGCCAGCAGTTGGCCCGTGTTAGCGGGGAGCCCTAGCACAGATACGCAGTATTTT. Encoded protein: CASSWPVLAGSPSTDTQYF.